This entry lists 19 T cell receptor beta chains sequenced from one sample in a study of cytomegalovirus exposure and HLA in healthy donors (dated by TCRdb to 2016 to 2017). The library was made by the immunoSEQ multiplex PCR assay. For the multiplex PCR, a mixture combining 60 forward primers for TCR Vbeta segments and 13 reverse primers for TCR Jbeta segments was used. What TCRdb holds here is the immuneACCESS table cut down to in-frame rearrangements. Part of the clones is not present; checked against another copy, under half of the missing clones reflect an unresolved V gene, and the others are unexplained. The sample table gives 130,000 to 150,000 clones. The top ten clones comprise 0.85% to 1% of the sample. The sample consisted of PBMCs. The source of these receptors is a male donor in good health and CMV-seronegative.

J is TRBJ2-1 and V is TRBV18; 8 bases agree with TRBD1. V shed 7 bases, J shed 3 bases, and the junction held 8 bases outside the gene matches. The CDR3 totals 15 residues. The V gene's germline CDR1 is KGHSH and CDR2 LQKENI. The CDR3 loop reads CASFVGQGNYNEQFF. The CDR3 DNA reads as TGTGCCAGCTTTGTTGGACAGGGCAACTACAATGAGCAGTTCTTC.

The chain couples TRBV5-3 to TRBJ2-5, with 9 positions matching TRBD2. TRBV5-3 is sorted into the ORF group, with uncertain function. CDR3 length: 16 residues. The V segment lost 2 bases and the J segment 4 bases; nucleotides outside the gene matches: 9. The CDR3 nucleotides read TGTGCCAGAAGCTTCCCACCGGCGGGGGGGGGAGAGACCCAGTACTTC. The encoded protein is CARSFPPAGGGETQYF.

V is TRBV2 and J is TRBJ2-5; 8 bases match TRBD2. The J call may be mistaken, given a closer DNA end match to TRBJ2-7. The CDR3 is 13 residues long. Germline CDR1 SNHLY, CDR2 FYNNEI. The CDR3 region has the DNA TGTGCCAGTATGGAGAGCGGGAGCTACGAGCAGTACTTC. It yields the protein CASMESGSYEQYF.

The rearrangement uses TRBV30 and TRBJ1-5; 8 bases map to TRBD1. The CDR3 consists of 13 residues. V lost 2 bases and J lost 4; bases outside the gene matches: 1. Per germline, CDR1 GTSNPN and CDR2 SVGIG (reference sequence). The CDR3 coding sequence is TGTGCCTGGAGTCGACAGGGGAATCAGCCCCAGCATTTT. Amino acid sequence: CAWSRQGNQPQHF.

The gene calls are TRBV27 and TRBJ2-7; TRBD1 matches at 11 bases. The CDR3 consists of 16 residues. Per germline, CDR1 MNHEY and CDR2 SMNVEV (reference sequence). Trimming removed 10 bases from V and 3 bases from J; junction bases left unmatched: 14. The CDR3 region has the DNA TGTGCCACAGCTCGTTCTAGGGACAGGGGGATCTACGAGCAGTACTTC. Its translation is CATARSRDRGIYEQYF.

The chain employs TRBV18 and TRBJ2-3, with a tentative D call TRBD1 (6 bases). Germline CDR1 reads KGHSH; CDR2 reads LQKENI. V lost 0 bases, J lost 0 bases, and 16 bases lay in between. The length of the CDR3 is 18 residues. The CDR3 reads CASSPPRGGGTSTDTQYF. CDR3 DNA: TGTGCCAGCTCACCACCAAGAGGGGGTGGTACTAGCACAGATACGCAGTATTTT.

The gene calls are TRBV13 and TRBJ2-7; 7 bases fit TRBD2. There are 14 residues in the CDR3. V was clipped by 3 bases and J by 3 bases; unmatched bases: 5. CDR1 is PRHDT and CDR2 is FYEKMQ in the germline V gene (reference sequence). CDR3 nucleotide sequence: TGTGCCAGCAGCTTCCGCGGGGGAAGCTACGAGCAGTACTTC. As protein: CASSFRGGSYEQYF. Complete variable domain (other parts from reference TRBV13 and TRBJ2-7): AAGVIQSPRHLIKEKRETATLKCYPIPRHDTVYWYQQGPGQDPQFLISFYEKMQSDKGSIPDRFSAQQFSDYHSELNMSSLELGDSALYFCASSFRGGSYEQYFGPGTRLTVT.

The chain recombines TRBV20-1 with TRBJ2-7; D gene uncertain. This CDR3 region has 11 residues. Germline V lookup: CDR1 DFQATT, CDR2 SNEGSKA (reference sequence). V lost 5 bases and J lost 4, with 9 bases in between. The CDR3 nucleotides are TGCAGTGCTCCCGAGGTGTACGAGCAGTACTTC. This sequence encodes CSAPEVYEQYF.

This chain uses TRBV6-5 with TRBJ1-1; 7 nucleotides match TRBD1. This CDR3 contains 16 residues. Germline V gene sequence: CDR1 MNHEY, CDR2 SVGAGI. V lost 0 bases and J lost 5; bases outside the gene matches: 9. CDR3 loop: CASSYSIAGGRTEAFF. In nucleotides, the CDR3 is TGTGCCAGCAGTTACTCTATTGCAGGGGGGAGGACTGAAGCTTTCTTT.

V usage is TRBV5-4 and J usage is TRBJ2-1; 9 positions match TRBD2. The CDR3 loop spans 16 amino acids. J gave up 8 bases and V 4 bases, and 13 bases lay outside the gene matches. Germline lookup yields CDR1 SGHNT and CDR2 YYREEE (reference sequence). DNA for the CDR3: TGTGCCAGCAGCGCTGCGGGGGGGGGCGTCCGGGATGAGCAGTTCTTC. It translates to CASSAAGGGVRDEQFF.

Remarks on this clone: The junction shows a germline mismatch at one end, possibly a read error. The chain has TRBV30 and TRBJ2-4; 8 bases fit TRBD1. CDR1 is GTSNPN and CDR2 is SVGIG in the germline V gene (reference sequence). The CDR3 length is 16 residues. The CDR3 here is CAWSVWRTGPAKLTDF. The CDR3 nucleotides read TGTGCCTGGAGTGTATGGAGGACAGGGCCAGCAAAGCTCACGGACTTC.

Points on this clone: The same CDR3 arises from other DNA sequences in this sample as well. J is TRBJ1-5 and V is TRBV18; no clear D. Between the trimmed V and J ends, which lost 6 bases and 4 bases, there was a span of 10 bases. The CDR3 is 13 residues long. Germline-derived CDR1 and CDR2 are KGHSH and LQKENI. The CDR3 DNA follows: TGTGCCAGCTCTCCCGGAGGGAATCAGCCCCAGCATTTT. Amino acids: CASSPGGNQPQHF.

J is TRBJ1-1 and V is TRBV28, with 7 bases lining up with TRBD1. The CDR3 consists of 16 residues. The J segment lost 2 bases and the V segment lost 3 bases, leaving 9 bases of the junction unmatched. CDR1 MDHEN and CDR2 SYDVKM come from the germline V gene. In DNA, the CDR3 is TGTGCCAGCAGTTTCACGGAGACAGGGAGCAACACTGAAGCTTTCTTT. Protein sequence: CASSFTETGSNTEAFF.

The chain is built from TRBV6-5 and TRBJ1-3, with a possible D match to TRBD1 (5 bases). In germline, CDR1 is MNHEY, CDR2 SVGAGI. Trimming left V 6 bases short and J 0 bases short, with 12 bases between. This CDR3 comprises 15 residues. The CDR3 DNA is TGTGCCAGCAGGTTGGGGCCGAGCTCTGGAAACACCATATATTTT. This translates into CASRLGPSSGNTIYF.

CDR3 protein: CASSQRGLVEWNTEAFF. Here the CDR3 DNA reads TGTGCCAGCAGCCAGAGAGGTTTGGTAGAATGGAACACTGAAGCTTTCTTT. The chain joins TRBV7-9 to TRBJ1-1; D is unresolved. Germline V gene data show CDR1 as SEHNR and CDR2 as FQNEAQ (reference sequence). V was pared by 5 bases and J by 1 base, with 20 bases between. The CDR3 consists of 17 residues.

The chain has TRBV6-1 and TRBJ2-7; D is ambiguous. CDR1 and CDR2 from the germline V gene are MNHNS and SASEGT. This CDR3 has 14 amino acids. V lost 6 bases to trimming and J lost 2 bases, with 14 bases between them. The CDR3 region is CASSAYTPTYEQYF. CDR3 coding DNA: TGTGCCAGCAGCGCTTATACGCCTACCTACGAGCAGTACTTC.

This chain joins TRBV6-6 and TRBJ1-4; D perhaps matches TRBD1 (6 bases). The CDR3 totals 12 residues. V was trimmed by 6 bases and J by 8 bases, leaving 10 bases between them. Germline lookup yields CDR1 MNHNY and CDR2 SVGAGI (reference sequence). The CDR3 region is CASSPRGEKLFF. CDR3 nucleotide sequence: TGTGCCAGCAGCCCAAGGGGGGAAAAACTGTTTTTT.

The chain carries TRBV5-1 and TRBJ1-1; D not resolved. The germline V and J ends were trimmed by 0 bases and 8 bases, with 11 bases remaining between them. Germline V gene lookup returns CDR1 SGHRS and CDR2 YFSETQ. This CDR3 contains 13 residues. The CDR3 nucleotides read TGCGCCAGCAGCTTGGCGTCGCGCCGGGAAGCTTTCTTT. Its protein product is CASSLASRREAFF. Full variable domain (rest looked up from reference TRBV5-1 and TRBJ1-1): KAGVTQTPRYLIKTRGQQVTLSCSPISGHRSVSWYQQTPGQGLQFLFEYFSETQRNKGNFPGRFSGRQFSNSRSEMNVSTLELGDSALYLCASSLASRREAFFGQGTRLTVV.

The rearrangement joins TRBV6-5 to TRBJ1-4; 9 bases are shared with TRBD1. The V gene's germline CDR1 is MNHEY and CDR2 SVGAGI. Germline trimming cut 6 bases from V and 8 bases from J; bases unmatched to any gene: 7. There are 14 residues in the CDR3. CDR3 coding DNA: TGTGCCAGCAGCAGGGGACAGGGCGGGGAAAAACTGTTTTTT. Its translation is CASSRGQGGEKLFF.